These 20 T cell receptor beta chains share one sample of origin, sequenced in a study of identical twins. TCRdb analysed the 5' RACE reads with MiXCR anew, one entry per CDR3 protein. The sample has some 630,000 distinct CDR3 sequences, about 7% seen once. This sample also appeared in a second study, on yellow fever vaccine responses in identical twins.

The specimen was PBMCs. The receptors come from a young woman in good health.

This clonotype came up many times. The chain recombines TRBV7-9 with TRBJ2-3; perhaps D is TRBD1 or TRBD2 (5 bases each). V lost 7 bases, J lost 1 base, and 12 bases lay in between. CDR3 length: 14 residues. CDR1 and CDR2 from the germline V gene are SEHNR and FQNEAQ (reference sequence). The chain's CDR3 is CASTRAGGTDTQYF. DNA for the CDR3: TGTGCCAGCACCAGGGCCGGGGGCACAGATACGCAGTATTTT. Full variable domain (remainder filled in from reference TRBV7-9 and TRBJ2-3): DTGVSQNPRHKITKRGQNVTFRCDPISEHNRLYWYRQTLGQGPEFLTYFQNEAQLEKSRLLSDRFSAERPKGSFSTLEIQRTEQGDSAMYLCASTRAGGTDTQYFGPGTRLTVL.

The V call is TRBV12-3 or TRBV12-4, the J call TRBJ1-1; possibly TRBD1 for D (5 bases). Trimming left V 3 bases short and J 10 bases short, with 18 bases between. CDR3 length: 14 residues. CDR3 amino acids: CASSFDRVGRGAFF. In DNA form, the CDR3 reads TGTGCCAGCAGTTTCGACCGGGTTGGGAGGGGAGCTTTCTTT.

This clonotype appeared a few times. A much more abundant neighbour one base away suggests this may be a read error. V is TRBV5-6 and J is TRBJ2-7; D not certain. V dropped 2 bases and J dropped 2 bases, with 2 bases sitting between them. CDR3 size: 11 residues. Per germline, CDR1 SGHDT and CDR2 YYEEEE. The CDR3 is CASSFPYEQYF. The CDR3 DNA sequence: TGTGCCAGCAGCTTCCCCTACGAGCAGTACTTC.

The chain is built from TRBV20-1 and TRBJ1-1; D unclear. The CDR3 length is 13 residues. Trimming shortened V by 3 bases and J by 2 bases, and 10 bases separated the two germline ends. CDR1 and CDR2 from the germline V gene are DFQATT and SNEGSKA (reference sequence). The CDR3 DNA sequence: TGCAGTGCTAGTCAGACGATTAACACTGAAGCTTTCTTT. Translated, it gives CSASQTINTEAFF.

J is TRBJ2-1 and V is TRBV18; possible D gene TRBD1, 6 bases. This CDR3 region has 16 residues. Per the germline V gene, CDR1 is KGHSH and CDR2 is LQKENI. V was clipped by 0 bases and J by 1 base, with 10 bases between them. The CDR3, as DNA: TGTGCCAGCTCACCACCGGGAGACAGGTCCTACAATGAGCAGTTCTTC. It is translated as CASSPPGDRSYNEQFF.

This clonotype was detected a few times. This chain joins TRBV5-6 and TRBJ2-1, with D unclear. The CDR3 sequence is 13 residues long. Germline values: CDR1 SGHDT, CDR2 YYEEEE. The V gene lost 0 bases and the J gene lost 7 bases, with 8 bases spanning the gap. CDR3 in amino acids: CASSLAVSNEQFF. The DNA for the CDR3 is TGTGCCAGCAGCTTGGCCGTCTCAAATGAGCAGTTCTTC. Full variable domain (outside the CDR3, taken from reference TRBV5-6 and TRBJ2-1): DAGVTQSPTHLIKTRGQQVTLRCSPKSGHDTVSWYQQALGQGPQFIFQYYEEEERQRGNFPDRFSGHQFPNYSSELNVNALLLGDSALYLCASSLAVSNEQFFGPGTRLTVL.

The chain has TRBV7-9 and TRBJ1-2; D unclear. The V end was cut by 5 bases, the J end by 1 base, with 14 bases between. CDR1 is SEHNR and CDR2 is FQNEAQ in the germline V gene (reference sequence). This CDR3 has 15 residues. CDR3 nucleotide sequence: TGTGCCAGCAGCGGTATTATCAGGTTTAACTATGGCTACACCTTC. This encodes CASSGIIRFNYGYTF.

The V and J genes are TRBV11-2 and TRBJ2-5, with 11 bases lining up with TRBD2. The CDR3 has 15 amino acids. J lost 4 bases, V lost 6 bases, and 7 bases had no gene match. Germline V gene lookup returns CDR1 SGHAT and CDR2 FQNNGV. CDR3 in amino acids: CASRRLAGRGETQYF. CDR3 sequence (DNA): TGTGCCAGCAGACGACTAGCGGGACGTGGAGAGACCCAGTACTTC.

This clonotype was found many times. The chain couples TRBV7-6 to TRBJ2-5, with D perhaps TRBD2 (7 bases). Germline lookup yields CDR1 SGHVS and CDR2 FNYEAQ. Trimming cost V 1 base and J 4 bases, with 16 bases left between them. This CDR3 region has 16 residues. DNA for the CDR3: TGTGCCAGCAGCTTAGAGGTGGGGGGGCCCTCAGAGACCCAGTACTTC. Translating gives CASSLEVGGPSETQYF.

This clonotype was recorded a few times. This rearrangement joins TRBV10-3 to TRBJ2-7; the match to TRBD2 covers 10 bases. The germline gives CDR1 ENHRY, CDR2 SYGVKD. V was clipped by 6 bases and J by 5 bases; unmatched bases: 7. The CDR3 is 14 amino acids. The CDR3 DNA is TGTGCCATCAGACCCGGGACTAGCGCCAACGAGCAGTACTTC. It translates to CAIRPGTSANEQYF.

This clonotype was picked up a small number of times. This chain links TRBV20-1 with TRBJ1-1; D unresolved. The V gene's germline CDR1 is DFQATT and CDR2 SNEGSKA (reference sequence). The CDR3 runs 9 residues. V was clipped by 3 bases and J by 6 bases, with 2 bases between them. The CDR3 reads CSASPEAFF. DNA of the CDR3: TGCAGTGCTAGCCCTGAAGCTTTCTTT.

The sample holds many counts of this clonotype. V gene TRBV29-1 combines with J gene TRBJ2-1; 12 bases map to TRBD2. The V gene end was trimmed by 6 bases and the J gene end by 0 bases; junction bases not matched to a gene: 6. CDR3 size: 16 residues. CDR1 is SQVTM, CDR2 ANQGSEA, per germline. The CDR3 is CSVDGLAGSSYNEQFF. The CDR3 coding sequence is TGCAGCGTCGACGGACTAGCGGGGAGCTCCTACAATGAGCAGTTCTTC.

The rearrangement links TRBV2 to TRBJ2-1; 12 positions match TRBD2. The CDR3 covers 13 residues. Germline V gene data show CDR1 as SNHLY and CDR2 as FYNNEI. V was clipped by 11 bases and J by 6 bases; unmatched bases: 5. In DNA, the CDR3 is TGTGCCGCTCGGACTAGCGGGACCAATGAGCAGTTCTTC. Its translation is CAARTSGTNEQFF.

J is TRBJ2-7 and V is TRBV24-1; D is unclear. Trimming pared 9 bases from V and 4 bases from J, leaving 9 bases between. The CDR3 runs to 11 residues. Germline V gene data show CDR1 as KGHDR and CDR2 as SFDVKD. The CDR3, as DNA: TGTGCCACCTCTCAAGGATACGAGCAGTACTTC. Protein: CATSQGYEQYF.

This clonotype has a handful of counts. The V call is TRBV27, the J call TRBJ2-1; D call uncertain. The ends were cut back, 5 bases at V and 6 bases at J, with 8 bases in the middle. Germline CDR1 is MNHEY and CDR2 is SMNVEV (reference sequence). The CDR3 sequence is 12 residues long. CDR3 DNA: TGTGCCAGCAGTGACAAGCCCAATGAGCAGTTCTTC. It yields the protein CASSDKPNEQFF.

This clonotype was seen at least ten times. The chain joins TRBV7-9 to TRBJ2-3; no clear D gene. Germline CDR1 is SEHNR and CDR2 is FQNEAQ (reference sequence). Trimming left V 5 bases short and J 4 bases short, with 13 bases between. This CDR3 contains 14 residues. CDR3 amino acids: CASSLSGAPDTQYF. The CDR3 DNA reads TGTGCCAGCAGCCTCTCTGGAGCTCCAGATACGCAGTATTTT.

This clonotype came up many times. V is TRBV9 and J is TRBJ2-3, with D perhaps matching TRBD1 (5 bases). The CDR3 contains 14 residues. The germline V gene encodes CDR1 SGDLS and CDR2 YYNGEE. V shed 0 bases and J shed 2 bases, with 7 bases lying between them. The CDR3 loop is CASSVGQFTDTQYF. CDR3 DNA: TGTGCCAGCAGCGTAGGACAGTTCACAGATACGCAGTATTTT.

The table lists this clonotype with many counts. The chain combines TRBV11-3 with TRBJ2-1, with TRBD2 matching over 8 bases. CDR3 size: 17 residues. CDR1 is SGHNT and CDR2 is YENEEA in the germline V gene. V gave up 1 base and J gave up 4 bases; unmatched junction bases: 9. The CDR3 loop is CASSLGGGGRWYNEQFF. In DNA, the CDR3 is TGTGCCAGCAGCTTAGGGGGTGGCGGGAGGTGGTACAATGAGCAGTTCTTC. Together with reference TRBV11-3 and TRBJ2-1, the CDR3 gives the full variable domain: EAGVVQSPRYKIIEKKQPVAFWCNPISGHNTLYWYLQNLGQGPELLIRYENEEAVDDSQLPKDRFSAERLKGVDSTLKIQPAELGDSAVYLCASSLGGGGRWYNEQFFGPGTRLTVL.

This clonotype was seen at least ten times. The chain couples TRBV12-3 or TRBV12-4 to TRBJ2-3; tentative D call: TRBD2 (5 bases). Trimming removed 3 bases at V and 4 bases at J, with 11 bases between. There are 14 residues in the CDR3. In nucleotides, the CDR3 is TGTGCCAGCAGTTTGGTGGGAGTGGCAGATACGCAGTATTTT. Amino acid sequence: CASSLVGVADTQYF.

This clonotype was observed at least ten times. This rearrangement joins TRBV27 to TRBJ2-5; 12 bases are a match to TRBD2. The trim removed 5 bases at V and 2 bases at J, leaving 6 bases unmatched. The germline CDR1 and CDR2 sequences are MNHEY and SMNVEV (reference sequence). The CDR3 length is 16 residues. The CDR3 loop is CASSPLAGGVQETQYF. CDR3 sequence (DNA): TGTGCCAGCAGTCCGCTAGCGGGAGGGGTACAAGAGACCCAGTACTTC.